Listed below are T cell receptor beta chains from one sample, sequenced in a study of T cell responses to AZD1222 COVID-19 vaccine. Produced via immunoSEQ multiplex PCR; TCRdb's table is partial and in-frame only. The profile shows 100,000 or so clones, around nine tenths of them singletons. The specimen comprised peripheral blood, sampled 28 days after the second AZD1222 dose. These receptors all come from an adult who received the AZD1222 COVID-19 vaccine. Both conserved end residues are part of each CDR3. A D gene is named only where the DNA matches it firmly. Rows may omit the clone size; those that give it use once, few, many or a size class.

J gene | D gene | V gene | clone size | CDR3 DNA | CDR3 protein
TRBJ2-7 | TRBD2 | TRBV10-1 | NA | TGCGCCAGCTTAAGTCGGGACAGGGGCACTAGCGGGAGGGCCGTAGTTTCCTACGAGCAGTACTTC | CASLSRDRGTSGRAVVSYEQYF
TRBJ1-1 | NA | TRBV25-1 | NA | TGTGCCAGCAGTGAATTAGGACACGAGAACACTGAAGCTTTCTTT | CASSELGHENTEAFF
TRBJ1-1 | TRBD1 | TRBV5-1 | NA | TGCGCCAGCAGCTTAAGGACAGGGAACACTGAAGCTTTCTTT | CASSLRTGNTEAFF
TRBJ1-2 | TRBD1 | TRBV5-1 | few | TGCGCCAGCAGCGGCGGGACAGGGATTACCTATGGCTACACCTTC | CASSGGTGITYGYTF
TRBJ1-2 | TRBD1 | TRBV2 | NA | TGTGCCAGCAGTGAAATGAGGGCAGGGGGGATCTATGGCTACACCTTC | CASSEMRAGGIYGYTF
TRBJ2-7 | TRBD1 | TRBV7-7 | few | TGTGCTAGCAGCTCCGGGACAGGAGGGCACGAGCAGTACTTC | CASSSGTGGHEQYF
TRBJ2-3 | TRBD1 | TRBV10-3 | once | TGTGCCATCAGTCGGACAGGCGGCACAGATACGCAGTATTTT | CAISRTGGTDTQYF
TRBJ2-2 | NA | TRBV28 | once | TGTGCCAGCAGTCCCACAGGCGGAGAGTTCACCGGGGAGCTGTTTTTT | CASSPTGGEFTGELFF
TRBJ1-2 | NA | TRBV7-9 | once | TGTGCCAGCAGCTTCTCACAGTTCTATGGCTACACCTTC | CASSFSQFYGYTF
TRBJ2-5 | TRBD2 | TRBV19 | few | TGTGCCAGTAGAAGTCGGGAGGCATTTCAAGAGACCCAGTACTTC | CASRSREAFQETQYF
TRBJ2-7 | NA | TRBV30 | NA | TGTGCCTGGGGTAGTCTACAGGGCTTCACGTACTTC | CAWGSLQGFTYF
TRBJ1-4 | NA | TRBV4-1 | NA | TGCGCCAGCAGCCAAGGAGGGGTAGGGTTTAATGAAAAACTGTTTTTT | CASSQGGVGFNEKLFF
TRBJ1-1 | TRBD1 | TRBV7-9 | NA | TGTGCCAGCAGCTTGACAGGGGTTAGGACTGAAGCTTTCTTT | CASSLTGVRTEAFF
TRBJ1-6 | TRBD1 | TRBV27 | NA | TGTGCCAGCAGTTTGCGGCTACCGGGACAGGGTTATAATTCACCCCTCCACTTT | CASSLRLPGQGYNSPLHF
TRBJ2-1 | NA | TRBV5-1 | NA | TGCGCCAGCAGCCGGATTGGTCACAATGAGCAGTTCTTC | CASSRIGHNEQFF
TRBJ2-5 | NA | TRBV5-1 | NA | TGCGCCAGCAGCTTTCCCGAAGGGGAGACCCAGTACTTC | CASSFPEGETQYF
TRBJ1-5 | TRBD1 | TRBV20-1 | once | TGCAGTGCTAGTCTGTTAGACAGGGAGGTCGATCAGCCCCAGCATTTT | CSASLLDREVDQPQHF
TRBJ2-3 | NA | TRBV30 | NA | TGTGCCTGTCACGGGGCGGTAGGCACAGATACGCAGTATTTT | CACHGAVGTDTQYF
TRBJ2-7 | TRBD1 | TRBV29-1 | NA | TGCAGCGTAAGTCAGGGGGTCCACGAGCAGTACTTC | CSVSQGVHEQYF
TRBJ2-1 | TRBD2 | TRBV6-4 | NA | TGTGCCAGCAGCCATATAGCGGGAGGAGGAAATGAGCAGTTCTTC | CASSHIAGGGNEQFF
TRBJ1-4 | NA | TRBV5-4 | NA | TGTGCCAGCAGCTTGGTCTCTAATGAAAAACTGTTTTTT | CASSLVSNEKLFF
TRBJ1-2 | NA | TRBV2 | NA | TGTGCCAGCTTTATAGGAGGGGTCGGGTTTTATGGCTACACCTTC | CASFIGGVGFYGYTF
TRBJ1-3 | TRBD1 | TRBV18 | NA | TGTGCCAGCTCACCAAGACAGGGGGCCTCTGGAAACACCATATATTTT | CASSPRQGASGNTIYF
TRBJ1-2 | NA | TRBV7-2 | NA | TGTGCCAGCAGCTCAGGTCAGGGTTTGGGCGGCTACACCTTC | CASSSGQGLGGYTF
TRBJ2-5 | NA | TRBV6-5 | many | TGTGCCAGCAGTATAGCCGGGACCCAGTACTTC | CASSIAGTQYF
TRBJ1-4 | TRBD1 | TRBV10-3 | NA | TGTGCCAGTACAGGGGCAACTAATGAAAAACTGTTTTTT | CASTGATNEKLFF
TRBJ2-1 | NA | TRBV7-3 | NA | TGTGCCAGCAGTCCGGGCCCCCTAAAAACCTACAATGAGCAGTTCTTC | CASSPGPLKTYNEQFF
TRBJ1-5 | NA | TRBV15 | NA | TGTGCCACCAGCAGAGATCAGATACGGATCTGGGACCCCAATCAGCCCCAGCATTTT | CATSRDQIRIWDPNQPQHF
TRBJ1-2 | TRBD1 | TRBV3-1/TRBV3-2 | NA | TGTGCCAGCAGCCAAGATAGGGGACAGGGCGGCTACACCTTC | CASSQDRGQGGYTF
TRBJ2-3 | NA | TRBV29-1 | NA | TGCAGCGTTGACAGAGGGCTCACAGATACGCAGTATTTT | CSVDRGLTDTQYF
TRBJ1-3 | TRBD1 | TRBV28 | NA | TGTGCCAGCAGTTTCCGGGACAGGGTTGGAAACACCATATATTTT | CASSFRDRVGNTIYF
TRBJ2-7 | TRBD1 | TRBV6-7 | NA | TGTGCCAGCAGTTACGTTGGGACAGGGGTCCTCTACGAGCAGTACTTC | CASSYVGTGVLYEQYF
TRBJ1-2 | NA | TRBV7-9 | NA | TGTGCCAGCAGCGAAGCTCCCCCCTTC | CASSEAPPF
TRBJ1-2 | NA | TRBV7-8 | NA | TGTGCCAGCAGCTTAGGGGCGCAGGGCTATGGCTACACCTTC | CASSLGAQGYGYTF
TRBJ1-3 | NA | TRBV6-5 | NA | TGTGCCAGCAGTTTGGGCCAGGGCGGTGGAAACACCATATATTTT | CASSLGQGGGNTIYF
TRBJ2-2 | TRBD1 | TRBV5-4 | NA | TGTGCCAGCAGCTTGACCGGACAGGGTTACACCGGGGAGCTGTTTTTT | CASSLTGQGYTGELFF
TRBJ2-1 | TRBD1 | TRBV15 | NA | TGTGCCACCAGCAAACAGGGGAGTATCAATGAGCAGTTCTTC | CATSKQGSINEQFF
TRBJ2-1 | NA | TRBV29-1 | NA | TGCAGCGTTTCGGAGAACAATGAGCAGTTCTTC | CSVSENNEQFF
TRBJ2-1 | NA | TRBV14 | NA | TGTGCCAGCAGCCAAGTGAATGAGCAGTTCTTC | CASSQVNEQFF
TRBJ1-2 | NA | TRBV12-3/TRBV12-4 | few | TGTGCCAGCAGAAACAGAGAACTCTATGGCTACACCTTC | CASRNRELYGYTF
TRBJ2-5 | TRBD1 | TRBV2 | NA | TGTGCCAGAAGATCAACAGGGGTAGAGACCCAGTACTTC | CARRSTGVETQYF
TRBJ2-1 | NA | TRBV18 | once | TGTGCCAGCTCCCAGCGCTACAATGAGCAGTTCTTC | CASSQRYNEQFF
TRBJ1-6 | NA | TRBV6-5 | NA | TGTGCCAGCAGTTACTCGGGGCGTCTCTATAATTCACCCCTCCACTTT | CASSYSGRLYNSPLHF
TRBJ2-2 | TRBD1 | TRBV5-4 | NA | TGTGCCAGCAGCTCCGGACAGGGATTGAACACCGGGGAGCTGTTTTTT | CASSSGQGLNTGELFF
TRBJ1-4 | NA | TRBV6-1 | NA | TGTGCCAGCAGTGAAGCAGGCAGCCGAGGGGAAAAACTGTTTTTT | CASSEAGSRGEKLFF